This T cell receptor (beta chain) was profiled in a study of blood T cell repertoires in COVID-19. Across the whole study: Samples of COVID-19 (acute and convalescent) were obtained from the United States, Italy and Spain. Sample material is recorded as cDNA or gDNA derived from T cells, B-cell-depleted T cells, or PBMCs.

The V gene's germline CDR1 is SGHTA and CDR2 FQGNSA. V dropped 5 bases and J dropped 8; count of bases not matched to a gene: 2. The CDR3 covers 11 residues. Only a few counts were recorded for this clone. Authors' data handling: Reference gene primer amplification in the assay estimated nucleated cell counts. Clones were read by immunoSEQ multiplex PCR, and TCRdb kept only the in-frame ones, dropping some. Clone size and V and J calls were adopted from that table, with D and trimming inferred from the DNA. Among approximately 70,000 clones listed, 80% were seen once. The sequence was obtained from a man between 65 and 85 years old who had recovered from COVID-19. The J gene is TRBJ2-7, the V gene TRBV7-2; 8 bases line up with TRBD2. The sample comprised peripheral blood. The CDR3 reads CASSPGGKQYF. The CDR3 region has the DNA TGTGCCAGCAGCCCGGGAGGGAAGCAGTACTTC.